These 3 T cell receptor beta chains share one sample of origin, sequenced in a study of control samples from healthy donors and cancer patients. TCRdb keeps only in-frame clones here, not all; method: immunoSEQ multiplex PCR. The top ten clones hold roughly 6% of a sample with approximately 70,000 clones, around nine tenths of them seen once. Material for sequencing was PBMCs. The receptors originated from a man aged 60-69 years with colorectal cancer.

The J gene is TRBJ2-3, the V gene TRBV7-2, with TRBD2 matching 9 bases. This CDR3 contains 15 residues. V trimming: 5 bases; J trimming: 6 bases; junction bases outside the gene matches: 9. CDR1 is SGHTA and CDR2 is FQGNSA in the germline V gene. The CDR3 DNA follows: TGTGCCAGCAGCAACACCGGGACTAGCTTTGATACGCAGTATTTT. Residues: CASSNTGTSFDTQYF.

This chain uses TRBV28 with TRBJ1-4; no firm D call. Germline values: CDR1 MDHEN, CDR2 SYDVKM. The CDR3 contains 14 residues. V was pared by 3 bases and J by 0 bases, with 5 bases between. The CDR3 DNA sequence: TGTGCCAGCAGTTTCAGGACAACTAATGAAAAACTGTTTTTT. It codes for CASSFRTTNEKLFF.

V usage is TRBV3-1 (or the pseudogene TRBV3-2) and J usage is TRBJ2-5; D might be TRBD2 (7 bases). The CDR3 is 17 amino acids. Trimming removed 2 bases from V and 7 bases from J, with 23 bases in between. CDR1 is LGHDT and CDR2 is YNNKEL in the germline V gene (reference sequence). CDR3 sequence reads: CASSQPHKGGGVLTQYF. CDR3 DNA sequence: TGTGCCAGCAGCCAACCCCATAAAGGGGGGGGTGTTTTGACCCAGTACTTC.